Below are 16 T cell receptor beta chains sequenced from a single sample in a study of shared clonotypes between healthy human individuals. Using immunoSEQ multiplex PCR, the repertoire was profiled, and TCRdb retains in-frame clones only, with some absent. Here the sample spans about 1.5 million clones, approximately 98% being singletons. The sequenced sample was naive CD4+ T cells sorted from blood. Indicated subset: CD45RA+ positively selected. The source is a man aged 30 to 39 in good health.

J is TRBJ1-3 and V is TRBV7-9, with a weak D call TRBD1 (6 bases). CDR1 is SEHNR and CDR2 is FQNEAQ in the germline V gene (reference sequence). V was shortened by 2 bases and J by 2 bases, with 7 bases between the two germline ends. The length of the CDR3 is 14 residues. In nucleotides, the CDR3 is TGTGCCAGCAGCTTAAACAGGGCTGGAAACACCATATATTTT. Translating gives CASSLNRAGNTIYF.

The rearrangement joins TRBV2 to TRBJ2-1; TRBD2 matches 11 bases. V lost 4 bases and J lost 0; bases outside the gene matches: 2. This CDR3 has 16 amino acids. From germline, CDR1 is SNHLY and CDR2 FYNNEI. The CDR3 protein is CASSASGRSSYNEQFF. CDR3 coding DNA: TGTGCCAGCAGTGCTAGCGGGAGGAGCTCCTACAATGAGCAGTTCTTC.

V is TRBV11-1 and J is TRBJ1-2; the D is unclear. Germline loops: CDR1 SGHAT, CDR2 FQDESV (reference sequence). Trimming pared 4 bases from V and 2 bases from J, leaving 8 bases between. The CDR3 covers 13 residues. The CDR3: CASSWTTNYGYTF. CDR3 in DNA: TGTGCCAGCAGCTGGACCACGAACTATGGCTACACCTTC.

The chain has TRBV7-3 and TRBJ2-7; the D is unclear. This CDR3 has 15 residues. Per germline, CDR1 SGHTA and CDR2 FQGTGA. V was cut by 5 bases and J by 2 bases, with 16 bases left in between. For the CDR3, the DNA is TGTGCCAGCAGCGCAAGGCCCGGGTCCCCCTACGAGCAGTACTTC. Encoded protein: CASSARPGSPYEQYF. Complete variable domain (other parts from reference TRBV7-3 and TRBJ2-7): GAGVSQTPSNKVTEKGKYVELRCDPISGHTALYWYRQSLGQGPEFLIYFQGTGAADDSGLPNDRFFAVRPEGSVSTLKIQRTERGDSAVYLCASSARPGSPYEQYFGPGTRLTVT.

The chain uses TRBV29-1 and TRBJ2-2; 7 nucleotides agree with TRBD1. This CDR3 contains 14 residues. Germline-derived CDR1 and CDR2 are SQVTM and ANQGSEA. Germline trimming cut 5 bases from V and 4 bases from J; bases unmatched to any gene: 7. The CDR3 reads CSVQGTVGTGELFF. The CDR3 region has the DNA TGCAGCGTTCAGGGGACAGTCGGCACCGGGGAGCTGTTTTTT.

This chain connects TRBV4-3 to TRBJ2-5; D not certain. CDR1 and CDR2 (germline): LGHNA, YSLEER. The V gene lost 4 bases and the J gene lost 5 bases, with 17 bases spanning the gap. The CDR3 is 15 residues long. CDR3 amino acids: CASSPLRSSMETQYF. The CDR3 nucleotides read TGCGCCAGCAGCCCCCTTCGCAGTTCGATGGAGACCCAGTACTTC.

This sequence joins TRBV7-8 and TRBJ2-1, with D possibly being TRBD2 (8 bases). Trimming took off 1 base at V and 8 bases at J, with 21 bases between the two ends. Germline values: CDR1 SGHVS, CDR2 FQNEAQ. CDR3 size: 17 residues. The CDR3 coding sequence is TGTGCCAGCAGCTTAGTCGACGGGAGGGGGCCCCGCGATGAGCAGTTCTTC. Its protein is CASSLVDGRGPRDEQFF.

J is TRBJ1-2 and V is TRBV9; D gene uncertain. From germline, CDR1 is SGDLS and CDR2 YYNGEE. The CDR3 sequence is 15 residues long. V dropped 0 bases and J dropped 5 bases, with 14 bases sitting between them. The CDR3 DNA is TGTGCCAGCAGCGTAGCTACCCACCCGGGGTATGGCTACACCTTC. The encoded protein is CASSVATHPGYGYTF.

A single count supports this clone. The sample has other DNA sequences that encode this CDR3 too. The chain carries TRBV10-3 and TRBJ1-2, with D possibly TRBD1 on 6 matching bases. Per germline, CDR1 ENHRY and CDR2 SYGVKD. Trimming stripped 4 bases from V and 0 bases from J, with 12 bases between. CDR3 length: 15 amino acids. The chain's CDR3 is CAISGSSGANYGYTF. In DNA form, the CDR3 reads TGTGCCATCAGTGGCTCCTCAGGGGCTAACTATGGCTACACCTTC.

The chain carries TRBV6-1 and TRBJ2-7; D is possibly TRBD1 (5 bases). This CDR3 is built from 15 residues. The V gene's germline CDR1 is MNHNS and CDR2 SASEGT. V lost 0 bases to trimming and J lost 5 bases, with 14 bases between them. The CDR3, as DNA: TGTGCCAGCAGTGAAGCGCAGGGAAGTATCCACGAGCAGTACTTC. Its translation: CASSEAQGSIHEQYF.

The chain has TRBV27 and TRBJ2-7; the match to TRBD1 covers 9 bases. V was pared by 4 bases and J by 4 bases, with 20 bases of the junction left unmatched. The germline V gene encodes CDR1 MNHEY and CDR2 SMNVEV (reference sequence). The CDR3 runs to 19 residues. This CDR3 reads CASSSTGTGYRLGRYEQYF. The DNA of the CDR3 is TGTGCCAGCAGTTCCACCGGGACAGGGTATCGGTTAGGCAGGTACGAGCAGTACTTC.

The J gene is TRBJ1-1, the V gene TRBV5-1; 7 bases align to TRBD1. Germline CDR1 reads SGHRS; CDR2 reads YFSETQ. This CDR3 contains 16 residues. The trim removed 6 bases at V and 0 bases at J, leaving 11 bases unmatched. In DNA form, the CDR3 reads TGCGCCAGCACCGAACTCGGGACAGAATTGAACACTGAAGCTTTCTTT. It specifies CASTELGTELNTEAFF.

The chain carries TRBV11-2 and TRBJ2-3; 10 positions agree with TRBD2. Trimming at V came to 0 bases and at J to 4 bases, leaving 16 bases not matched to a gene. Germline V gene lookup returns CDR1 SGHAT and CDR2 FQNNGV. The CDR3 loop spans 20 amino acids. CDR3 bases: TGTGCCAGCAGCTTAGAAGGAGCTAGCGGGAGATTCTTTGGCGCAGATACGCAGTATTTT. This codes for CASSLEGASGRFFGADTQYF.

This chain joins TRBV9 and TRBJ1-2, with 7 bases matching TRBD1. V dropped 5 bases and J dropped 7; count of bases not matched to a gene: 8. CDR1 is SGDLS and CDR2 is YYNGEE in the germline V gene. This CDR3 contains 13 residues. The CDR3 reads CASSTTGPRGYTF. The CDR3 coding sequence is TGTGCCAGCAGTACGACAGGGCCCCGTGGCTACACCTTC.

V and J are TRBV5-4 and TRBJ1-2; no definite D call. Germline CDR1 SGHNT, CDR2 YYREEE (reference sequence). CDR3 length: 12 amino acids. Trimming cost V 0 bases and J 4 bases, with 4 bases left between them. CDR3 region: CASSLDSYGYTF. The CDR3, as DNA: TGTGCCAGCAGCTTGGACAGCTATGGCTACACCTTC.

V is TRBV20-1 and J is TRBJ1-2; D ambiguous. The germline V gene encodes CDR1 DFQATT and CDR2 SNEGSKA (reference sequence). The CDR3 length is 11 residues. Deletions cut 7 bases from V and 6 bases from J, with 12 bases between. This chain's CDR3 is CSVGSPDGYTF. The CDR3 coding sequence is TGCAGTGTGGGCAGCCCTGATGGCTACACCTTC.